Listed below are T cell receptor beta chains from one sample, sequenced in a study of T-cell memory formation after mild COVID-19. TCRdb re-called the 5' RACE reads through MiXCR, storing one row per CDR3 protein. The sample lists around 250,000 distinct CDR3 sequences, around a tenth occurring once. The source material was PBMCs or a T cell subset sorted from them (not recorded which). All receptors come from a man aged 18 to 29 who had mild COVID-19 (a few samples of this study predate the infection). Cell type and time point are not known. Each CDR3 is given with its conserved first and last residue. Fields, in order: clone size, J gene, CDR3 length, V gene, CDR3 protein. Not every row has a clone size; where given, it reads once, few, many or a size class.

.,TRBJ2-1,15,TRBV20-1,CSARDPTTSGGGQFF
few,TRBJ2-7,14,TRBV7-9,CASSFGASGYEQYF
many,TRBJ2-5,13,TRBV30,CASAFDSLETQYF
many,TRBJ2-2,19,TRBV4-3,CASSQDGIRDAANTGELFF
.,TRBJ2-7,11,TRBV18,CASSPDHEQYF
many,TRBJ1-6,16,TRBV5-1,CASSLTGVEDNSPLHF
few,TRBJ1-5,14,TRBV12-3/TRBV12-4,CASSEQGGGQPQHF
.,TRBJ2-7,15,TRBV7-8,CASSLQDRGSYEQYF
.,TRBJ2-2,15,TRBV11-2,CASSYGQGYTGELFF
.,TRBJ2-5,10,TRBV20-1,CSALGVGVYF
many,TRBJ2-3,13,TRBV29-1,CSARLTGADTQYF
many,TRBJ2-7,14,TRBV12-3/TRBV12-4,CASSWGKLDREQYF
.,TRBJ1-1,12,TRBV12-3/TRBV12-4,CASSPLITEAFF
.,TRBJ2-5,16,TRBV7-9,CASAMLGLGGQETQYF
.,TRBJ1-6,15,TRBV6-6,CASKLGGSYNSPLHF
few,TRBJ2-4,14,TRBV5-1,CASRETGTVDIQYF
few,TRBJ1-4,15,TRBV18,CASSQGQTHNEKLFF
.,TRBJ2-7,15,TRBV6-5,CASSGPQGASYEQYF
few,TRBJ2-2,14,TRBV7-7,CASSPSSATGELFF
many,TRBJ2-7,17,TRBV4-1,CASSQVTPRGTSSEQYF
.,TRBJ2-1,15,TRBV24-1,CATSDRDSSYNEQFF
many,TRBJ2-7,16,TRBV25-1,CASSETIRGPAYEQYF
few,TRBJ1-2,16,TRBV7-9,CASSPRGLDKIYGYTF
few,TRBJ1-5,15,TRBV4-3,CASSQGPIEDQPQHF
few,TRBJ2-2,15,TRBV5-1,CASSFEGGEHGELFF
few,TRBJ1-1,15,TRBV5-1,CASSRGQGELNEAFF
many,TRBJ1-1,13,TRBV12-3/TRBV12-4,CASQGRLNTEAFF
many,TRBJ2-5,13,TRBV11-2,CASSEQVQETQYF
.,TRBJ1-5,14,TRBV20-1,CSATTGEPNQPQHF
many,TRBJ1-2,15,TRBV4-3,CASSQDGRASYGYTF
few,TRBJ1-2,12,TRBV20-1,CSAPRGLGGYTF
few,TRBJ1-1,13,TRBV29-1,CSVSRTINTEAFF
few,TRBJ2-7,13,TRBV29-1,CSVEDSLSYEQYF
.,TRBJ1-2,16,TRBV5-5,CASSLEMTGVYYGYTF
few,TRBJ2-7,16,TRBV14,CASSQAVTSDPYEQYF
.,TRBJ1-2,12,TRBV20-1,CSARVAAAGYTF
.,TRBJ1-2,15,TRBV25-1,CASSGEGLPPYGYTF